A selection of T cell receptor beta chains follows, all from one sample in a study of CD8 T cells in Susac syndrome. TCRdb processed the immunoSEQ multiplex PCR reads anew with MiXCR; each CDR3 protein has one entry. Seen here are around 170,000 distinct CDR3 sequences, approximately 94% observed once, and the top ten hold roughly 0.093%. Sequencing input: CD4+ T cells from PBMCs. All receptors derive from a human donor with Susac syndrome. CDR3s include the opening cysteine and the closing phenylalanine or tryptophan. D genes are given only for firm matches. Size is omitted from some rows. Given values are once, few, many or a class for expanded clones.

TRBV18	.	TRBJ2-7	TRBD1	CASKKSGTDSYEQYF	TGTGCCAGTAAAAAGTCCGGGACAGATTCCTACGAGCAGTACTTC
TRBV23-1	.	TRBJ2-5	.	CASSQIPGGSETQYF	TGCGCCAGCAGTCAAATTCCGGGGGGCAGCGAGACCCAGTACTTC
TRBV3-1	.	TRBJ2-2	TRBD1	CASSLPGGPVTGELFF	TGTGCCAGCAGCCTCCCAGGGGGCCCGGTCACCGGGGAGCTGTTTTTT
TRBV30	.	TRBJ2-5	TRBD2	CAWSPPSLAGGQETQYF	TGTGCCTGGAGTCCTCCTAGCCTAGCGGGGGGGCAAGAGACCCAGTACTTC
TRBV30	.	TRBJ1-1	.	CAWQRTAMNTEAFF	TGTGCCTGGCAACGGACAGCTATGAACACTGAAGCTTTCTTT
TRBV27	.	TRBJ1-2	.	CASAGAPPNYGYTF	TGTGCCAGCGCCGGGGCTCCTCCTAACTATGGCTACACCTTC
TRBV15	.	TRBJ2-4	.	CATSNSGGVKNIQYF	TGTGCCACCAGCAACTCCGGGGGCGTGAAAAACATTCAGTACTTC
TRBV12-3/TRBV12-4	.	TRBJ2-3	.	CASSPDRFGTDTQYF	TGTGCCAGCAGCCCAGACAGGTTTGGCACAGATACGCAGTATTTT
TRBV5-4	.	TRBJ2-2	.	CASSLRSTTNTGELFF	TGTGCCAGCAGCTTGCGATCTACAACGAACACCGGGGAGCTGTTTTTT
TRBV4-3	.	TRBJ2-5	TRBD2	CASSQVGRGGPETQYF	TGCGCCAGCAGCCAAGTAGGGCGGGGGGGCCCAGAGACCCAGTACTTC
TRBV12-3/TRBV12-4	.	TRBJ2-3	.	CASSLDTGRGSTDTQYF	TGTGCCAGCAGTTTAGACACAGGGAGAGGGAGCACAGATACGCAGTATTTT
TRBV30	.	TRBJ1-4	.	CAWSRGNEKLFF	TGTGCCTGGAGTCGGGGTAATGAAAAACTGTTTTTT
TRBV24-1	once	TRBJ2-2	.	CATGKGDTGELFF	TGTGCCACCGGAAAGGGGGACACCGGGGAGCTGTTTTTT
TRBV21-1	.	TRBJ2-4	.	CASSKVEGGNF	TGTGCCAGCAGCAAAGTAGAGGGGGGAAACTTC
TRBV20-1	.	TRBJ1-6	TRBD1	CSARVTGTGIHSPLHF	TGCAGTGCTAGAGTTACTGGGACAGGGATCCATTCACCCCTCCACTTT
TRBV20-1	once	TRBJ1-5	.	CSARRIQRVPSNQPQHF	TGCAGTGCTAGAAGAATACAGAGGGTTCCCAGCAATCAGCCCCAGCATTTT
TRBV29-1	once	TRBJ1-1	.	CSHGTFEAFF	TGCAGCCATGGGACGTTCGAAGCTTTCTTT
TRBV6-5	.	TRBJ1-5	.	CASGGAANQPQHF	TGTGCCAGCGGTGGTGCAGCCAATCAGCCCCAGCATTTT
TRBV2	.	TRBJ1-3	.	CASRAENSGNTIYF	TGTGCCAGCAGAGCAGAGAACTCTGGAAACACCATATATTTT
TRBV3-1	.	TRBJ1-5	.	CASSQGATGGQPQHF	TGTGCCAGCAGCCAGGGAGCCACCGGAGGACAGCCCCAGCATTTT
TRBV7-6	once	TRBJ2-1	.	CASSSITGTRHEQFF	TGTGCCAGCAGCTCTATTACCGGTACTAGACATGAGCAGTTCTTC
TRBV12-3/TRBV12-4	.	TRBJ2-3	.	CASSFRGPRWDTQYF	TGTGCCAGCAGTTTCCGGGGCCCACGGTGGGATACGCAGTATTTT
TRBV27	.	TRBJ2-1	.	CASSSVGFNEQFF	TGTGCCAGCAGTTCGGTGGGATTCAATGAGCAGTTCTTC
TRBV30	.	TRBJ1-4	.	CAWGGSTLFF	TGTGCCTGGGGAGGGAGTACGCTGTTTTTT
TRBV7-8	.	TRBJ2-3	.	CASSTRTGLNTQYF	TGTGCCAGCAGCACCCGGACCGGATTAAATACGCAGTATTTT
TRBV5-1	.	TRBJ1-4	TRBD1	CASRRGQGNEKLFF	TGCGCCAGCCGCCGTGGACAGGGGAATGAAAAACTGTTTTTT
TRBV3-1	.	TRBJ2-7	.	CASRRTDGEQYF	TGTGCCAGCCGCCGGACAGACGGCGAGCAGTACTTC
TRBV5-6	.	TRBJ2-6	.	CASSLSRAGANVLTF	TGTGCCAGCAGCTTATCCAGGGCTGGGGCCAACGTCCTGACTTTC
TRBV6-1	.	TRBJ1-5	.	CAAGENSNQPQHF	TGTGCCGCCGGGGAGAATAGCAATCAGCCCCAGCATTTT
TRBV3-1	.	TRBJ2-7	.	CASSQVGGASYEQYF	TGTGCCAGCAGCCAAGTGGGGGGCGCTTCCTACGAGCAGTACTTC
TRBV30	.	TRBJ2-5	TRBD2	CAWSAGTSRGQETQYF	TGTGCCTGGAGTGCCGGGACTAGTAGGGGGCAAGAGACCCAGTACTTC
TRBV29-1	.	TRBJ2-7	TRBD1	CSVSLTGTGAYEQYF	TGCAGCGTCTCCCTTACAGGGACAGGGGCCTACGAGCAGTACTTC
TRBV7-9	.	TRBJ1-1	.	CASKKDANTEAFF	TGTGCCAGCAAGAAGGACGCGAACACTGAAGCTTTCTTT
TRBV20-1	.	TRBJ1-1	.	CSARIVAEAFF	TGCAGTGCTAGGATCGTGGCTGAAGCTTTCTTT
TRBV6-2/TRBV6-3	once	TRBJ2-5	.	CASSPHGPETQYF	TGTGCCAGCAGCCCTCACGGTCCCGAGACCCAGTACTTC
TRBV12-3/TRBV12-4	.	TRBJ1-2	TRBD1	CASALWGRGQGDGYTF	TGTGCCAGCGCCCTTTGGGGTAGGGGACAGGGGGATGGCTACACCTTC
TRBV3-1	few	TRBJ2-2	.	CASSPRGDGELFF	TGTGCCAGCAGCCCGAGGGGGGACGGGGAGCTGTTTTTT
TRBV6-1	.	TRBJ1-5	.	CATRRRDTILSQPQHF	TGTGCCACCCGGAGACGGGACACGATTTTGAGTCAGCCCCAGCATTTT
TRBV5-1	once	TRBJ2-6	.	CASSLRVPGSGANVLTF	TGCGCCAGCAGCTTGAGAGTTCCGGGCTCTGGGGCCAACGTCCTGACTTTC
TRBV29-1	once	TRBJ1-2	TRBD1	CSVGQGNNYGYTF	TGCAGCGTTGGACAGGGAAATAACTATGGCTACACCTTC
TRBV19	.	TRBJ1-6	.	CASRARDSPLHF	TGTGCCAGTAGGGCACGGGATTCACCCCTCCACTTT
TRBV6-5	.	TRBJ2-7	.	CASSSPALKSAGKGYEQYF	TGTGCCAGCAGTTCCCCAGCTTTAAAAAGCGCGGGTAAAGGCTACGAGCAGTACTTC
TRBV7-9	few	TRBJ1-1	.	CASSLGGTNTEAFF	TGTGCCAGCAGCTTGGGGGGCACGAACACTGAAGCTTTCTTT
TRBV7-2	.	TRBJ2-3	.	CASSQSGASTDTQYF	TGTGCCAGCAGCCAATCGGGGGCGAGCACAGATACGCAGTATTTT
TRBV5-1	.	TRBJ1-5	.	CASSLESGWEPQHF	TGCGCCAGCAGCTTGGAATCGGGCTGGGAGCCCCAGCATTTT
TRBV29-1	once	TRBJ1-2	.	CSFIGTSYGYTF	TGCAGCTTTATCGGGACGTCCTATGGCTACACCTTC
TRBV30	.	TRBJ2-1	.	CAWVRGRSYNEQFF	TGTGCCTGGGTGCGGGGCCGGTCCTACAATGAGCAGTTCTTC
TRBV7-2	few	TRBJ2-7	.	CASSPRGYEQYF	TGTGCCAGCAGCCCCCGGGGCTACGAGCAGTACTTC
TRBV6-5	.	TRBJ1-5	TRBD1	CASSYSGTGGHQPQHF	TGTGCCAGCAGTTACTCCGGGACAGGGGGGCATCAGCCCCAGCATTTT
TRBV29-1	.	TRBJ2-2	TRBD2	CSVGAGLAGETGELFF	TGCAGCGTTGGTGCCGGGCTAGCGGGGGAAACCGGGGAGCTGTTTTTT
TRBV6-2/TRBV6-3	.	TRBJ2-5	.	CASRPWTTDLTQYF	TGTGCCAGCAGACCATGGACTACGGATCTGACCCAGTACTTC
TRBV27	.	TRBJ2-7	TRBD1	CASSYMDRTYEQYF	TGTGCCAGCAGTTATATGGACAGGACCTACGAGCAGTACTTC
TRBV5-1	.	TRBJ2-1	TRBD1	CASSHDNRGRSYNEQFF	TGCGCCAGCAGCCACGACAACAGGGGCCGCTCCTACAATGAGCAGTTCTTC
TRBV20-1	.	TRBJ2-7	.	CSAPGAAGYEQYF	TGCAGTGCTCCGGGGGCAGCGGGCTACGAGCAGTACTTC
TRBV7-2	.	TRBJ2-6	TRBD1	CASSLRGTAISGANVLTF	TGTGCCAGCAGCTTAAGGGGGACAGCGATCTCTGGGGCCAACGTCCTGACTTTC
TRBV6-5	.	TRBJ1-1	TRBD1	CASSYGTGTTEAFF	TGTGCCAGCAGTTACGGGACAGGGACCACTGAAGCTTTCTTT
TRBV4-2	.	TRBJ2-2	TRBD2	CASSVHTSGGTGELFF	TGTGCCAGCAGCGTCCACACTAGCGGCGGCACCGGGGAGCTGTTTTTT
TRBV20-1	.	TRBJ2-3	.	CSAVLARATQYF	TGCAGTGCGGTACTAGCAAGGGCTACGCAGTATTTT
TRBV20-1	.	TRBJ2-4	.	CSAAKAAKNIQYF	TGCAGTGCTGCCAAGGCAGCCAAAAACATTCAGTACTTC
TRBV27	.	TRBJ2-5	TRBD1	CASSPNRDRGDQETQYF	TGTGCCAGCAGTCCTAACCGGGACAGGGGGGACCAAGAGACCCAGTACTTC